These 27 T cell receptor beta chains share one sample of origin, sequenced in a study of regulatory T cells in long-lasting Graves disease. iRepertoire HTBI primers and Arm-PCR of CDR3 regions built TCR beta libraries. TCRdb re-derived calls from the multiplex PCR reads in MiXCR, one entry per CDR3 protein. The sample contains 350,000 to 450,000 distinct CDR3 sequences, more than 20% of which appear only once. Time point indicated: persistent/refractory GD, antithyroid drugs over 5 years with positive TRAb. The TCR library was made from RNA extracted from PBMCs. The sample was peripheral blood mononuclear cells (PBMCs), taken when the disease was refractory, from a patient treated with antithyroid drugs. Receptors were obtained from a female donor with Graves disease.

The chain links TRBV12-3 or TRBV12-4 to TRBJ2-7; D gene ambiguous. CDR3 length equals 13 residues. V was shortened by 7 bases and J by 5 bases, with 15 bases between the two germline ends. The CDR3 is CASTISPGHEQYF. CDR3 DNA sequence: TGTGCCAGCACTATATCTCCCGGGCACGAGCAGTACTTC.

This clonotype was found many times. The chain recombines TRBV15 with TRBJ1-5; D is unresolved. The germline V and J ends were trimmed by 0 bases and 11 bases, with 8 bases remaining between them. The CDR3 is 12 residues long. The germline CDR1 and CDR2 sequences are LNHNV and YYDKDF (reference sequence). This CDR3 reads CATSRDRETQHF. CDR3 bases: TGTGCCACCAGCAGAGATAGGGAGACCCAGCATTTT. Supplemented by reference TRBV15 and TRBJ1-5, the full variable domain reads DAMVIQNPRYQVTQFGKPVTLSCSQTLNHNVMYWYQQKSSQAPKLLFHYYDKDFNNEADTPDNFQSRRPNTSFCFLDIRSPGLGDTAMYLCATSRDRETQHFGDGTRLSIL.

At least ten counts were recorded for this clonotype. The gene calls are TRBV28 and TRBJ2-7; no definite D call. The CDR3 is 14 residues long. CDR1 MDHEN and CDR2 SYDVKM come from the germline V gene. V dropped 2 bases and J dropped 6 bases, with 14 bases sitting between them. CDR3 bases: TGTGCCAGCAGTTTAGTTAGAAGGTCATCCGAGCAGTACTTC. Translating it yields CASSLVRRSSEQYF.

This clonotype was seen ten or more times. V and J are TRBV6-1 and TRBJ1-4; weak D call: TRBD1 (5 bases). The CDR3 totals 14 residues. CDR1 is MNHNS, CDR2 SASEGT, per germline. Deletions cut 6 bases from V and 4 bases from J, with 12 bases between. Here the CDR3 reads CASRTGGVNEKLFF. CDR3 in DNA: TGTGCCAGCAGAACCGGGGGGGTTAATGAAAAACTGTTTTTT.

There are a few counts of this clonotype. The rearrangement joins TRBV18 to TRBJ2-2; TRBD1 matches 7 bases. V gave up 8 bases and J gave up 4 bases; unmatched junction bases: 7. CDR1 is KGHSH and CDR2 is LQKENI in the germline V gene. The CDR3 extends over 14 amino acids. CDR3: CASSPQGSTGELFF. CDR3 in DNA: TGTGCCAGCAGCCCACAGGGGAGCACCGGGGAGCTGTTTTTT.

The chain is built from TRBV10-3 and TRBJ2-6; D remains unclear. The CDR3 sequence is 16 residues long. Germline lookup yields CDR1 ENHRY and CDR2 SYGVKD. V lost 10 bases and J 0 bases, leaving 16 bases between the germline ends. DNA of the CDR3: TGTGCCACAATCTTGTCCCCTAACTCTGGGGCCAACGTCCTGACTTTC. This gives the protein CATILSPNSGANVLTF.

The chain carries TRBV20-1 and TRBJ2-7, with TRBD2 as a possible D gene (6 bases). The CDR3 has 13 amino acids. Trimming took off 4 bases at V and 0 bases at J, with 10 bases between the two ends. Germline CDR1 and CDR2: DFQATT and SNEGSKA (reference sequence). The CDR3 DNA is TGCAGTGCTAAGGAGGGATTCTCCTACGAGCAGTACTTC. Encoded protein: CSAKEGFSYEQYF.

This clonotype was seen a handful of times. V gene TRBV6-1 combines with J gene TRBJ2-5; 14 nucleotides line up with TRBD2. Trimming cost V 4 bases and J 5 bases; bases outside gene matches: 9. This CDR3 has 17 amino acids. Germline V CDR1 and CDR2: MNHNS, SASEGT. CDR3 sequence reads: CASSGLAGGDWSETQYF. In DNA, the CDR3 is TGTGCCAGCAGTGGACTAGCGGGAGGGGATTGGAGTGAGACCCAGTACTTC.

This clonotype has a handful of counts. The chain uses TRBV12-3 or TRBV12-4 and TRBJ2-2; D assignment may be TRBD1 or TRBD2 (5 bases each). V gave up 3 bases and J gave up 6 bases, with 26 bases separating them. The CDR3 covers 19 residues. The CDR3 spells CASSFGEPLTGRFAGELFF. Written as DNA, the CDR3 is TGTGCCAGCAGTTTCGGTGAGCCCCTTACGGGACGGTTTGCCGGGGAGCTGTTTTTT.

This clonotype was recorded at least ten times. V is TRBV20-1 and J is TRBJ2-7, with 8 bases lining up with TRBD1. After removal of 3 bases from V and 4 bases from J, the junction contained 20 bases not matched to a gene. The length of the CDR3 is 18 residues. The germline V gene encodes CDR1 DFQATT and CDR2 SNEGSKA (reference sequence). The CDR3, as DNA: TGCAGTGCTAGTCCTACAGGGGGATCAAGAGTCCATCGATACGAGCAGTACTTC. Translated, it gives CSASPTGGSRVHRYEQYF.

The chain has TRBV4-1 and TRBJ2-7, with 12 bases aligning to TRBD2. This CDR3 comprises 17 residues. Germline CDR1 reads MGHRA; CDR2 reads YSYEKL. J gave up 4 bases and V 0 bases, and 7 bases lay outside the gene matches. CDR3 in amino acids: CASSQDTTSGSWYEQYF. The CDR3 DNA follows: TGCGCCAGCAGCCAAGATACGACTAGCGGGAGTTGGTACGAGCAGTACTTC.

The chain joins TRBV7-9 to TRBJ2-5, with 7 bases fitting TRBD2. CDR3 length: 17 amino acids. V gave up 5 bases and J gave up 2 bases; unmatched junction bases: 14. Germline V lookup: CDR1 SEHNR, CDR2 FQNEAQ (reference sequence). The CDR3 sequence: CASSVGSGGGGQETQYF. CDR3 sequence (DNA): TGTGCCAGCAGCGTAGGGTCTGGAGGCGGGGGTCAAGAGACCCAGTACTTC.

This clonotype appeared many times. V gene TRBV5-5 combines with J gene TRBJ1-1; 8 bases are shared with TRBD1. The CDR3 has 15 residues. Trimming removed 0 bases from V and 6 bases from J; junction bases left unmatched: 7. Germline-derived CDR1 and CDR2 are SGHKS and YYEKEE (reference sequence). The CDR3 bases are TGTGCCAGCAGCTTGGTCTTCGGACAGGGCGCTGAAGCTTTCTTT. Translated: CASSLVFGQGAEAFF.

The chain is built from TRBV7-2 and TRBJ2-7; D unclear. The V gene's germline CDR1 is SGHTA and CDR2 FQGNSA. Trimming took off 2 bases at V and 6 bases at J, with 14 bases between the two ends. This CDR3 spans 14 amino acids. As DNA, the CDR3 is TGTGCCAGCAGCTTAAATCTTTGGTCGGGCGAGCAGTACTTC. This codes for CASSLNLWSGEQYF.

V usage is TRBV28 and J usage is TRBJ1-3; 7 bases line up with TRBD1. The CDR3 covers 17 residues. CDR1 and CDR2 from the germline V gene are MDHEN and SYDVKM. The J segment lost 0 bases and the V segment lost 4 bases, leaving 9 bases of the junction unmatched. CDR3 DNA: TGTGCCAGCAGTTGGCTGGACAGGCAGAGCTCTGGAAACACCATATATTTT. Its translation: CASSWLDRQSSGNTIYF. The full variable domain, in which reference TRBV28 and TRBJ1-3 provide the parts outside the CDR3, is DVKVTQSSRYLVKRTGEKVFLECVQDMDHENMFWYRQDPGLGLRLIYFSYDVKMKEKGDIPEGYSVSREKKERFSLILESASTNQTSMYLCASSWLDRQSSGNTIYFGEGSWLTVV.

The rearrangement links TRBV10-3 to TRBJ1-2, with TRBD1 identical over 11 bases. The length of the CDR3 is 16 residues. Per germline, CDR1 ENHRY and CDR2 SYGVKD. The ends lost 10 bases at V and 5 bases at J; junction bases unmatched: 15. The CDR3 sequence is CATVPGQGDDWYGYTF. For the CDR3, the DNA is TGTGCCACCGTACCGGGACAGGGGGATGATTGGTATGGCTACACCTTC.

This clonotype was seen repeatedly, ten times or more. This chain links TRBV12-3 or TRBV12-4 with TRBJ2-2; 7 nucleotides agree with TRBD1. This CDR3 spans 14 amino acids. Trimming removed 5 bases from V and 4 bases from J; junction bases left unmatched: 4. CDR3 region: CASSQQGSTGELFF. Here the CDR3 DNA reads TGTGCCAGCAGTCAACAGGGGAGCACCGGGGAGCTGTTTTTT.

This clonotype was recorded a few times. This rearrangement joins TRBV7-9 to TRBJ1-1; D perhaps matches TRBD1 (5 bases). The germline gives CDR1 SEHNR, CDR2 FQNEAQ (reference sequence). This CDR3 has 14 amino acids. Trimming took off 5 bases at V and 4 bases at J, with 14 bases between the two ends. The CDR3 is CASSPSAGPTEAFF. In DNA form, the CDR3 reads TGTGCCAGCAGCCCTAGTGCGGGGCCCACTGAAGCTTTCTTT.

The table lists this clonotype with many counts. V is TRBV2 and J is TRBJ1-1; D ambiguous. The CDR3 runs to 12 residues. Per the germline V gene, CDR1 is SNHLY and CDR2 is FYNNEI. Between the trimmed V and J ends, which lost 8 bases and 3 bases, there was a span of 10 bases. CDR3 sequence reads: CASHNDDTEAFF. The DNA of the CDR3 is TGTGCCAGCCACAACGACGACACTGAAGCTTTCTTT.

This clonotype has only a few counts. The V and J genes are TRBV20-1 and TRBJ1-4, with a weak D call TRBD1 (6 bases). The CDR3 loop spans 12 amino acids. V was pared by 4 bases and J by 7 bases, with 10 bases between. CDR1 is DFQATT and CDR2 is SNEGSKA in the germline V gene (reference sequence). CDR3 nucleotides: TGCAGTGCTAAAGGGGGGCGTGAAAAACTGTTTTTT. Protein sequence: CSAKGGREKLFF.

This clonotype occurred a few times. V and J are TRBV6-2 or TRBV6-3 and TRBJ2-7; a weak D match, TRBD2 (6 bases). The CDR3 spans 14 residues. Germline V gene sequence: CDR1 MNHEY, CDR2 SVGEGT. V was shortened by 5 bases and J by 1 base, with 12 bases between the two germline ends. Here the CDR3 DNA reads TGTGCCAGCAGTGCGCGAGGGACTTCCTACGAGCAGTACTTC. It is translated as CASSARGTSYEQYF.

This clonotype was detected many times. This chain uses TRBV6-1 with TRBJ2-5; a weak D match, TRBD2 (5 bases). CDR1 and CDR2 (germline): MNHNS, SASEGT. CDR3 length: 12 amino acids. Trimming shortened V by 6 bases and J by 5 bases, and 10 bases separated the two germline ends. CDR3 bases: TGTGCCAGCAGCTGGACGGGGGAGACCCAGTACTTC. Its protein product is CASSWTGETQYF.

This clonotype has a handful of counts. The V gene is TRBV6-1, the J gene TRBJ1-5; possibly TRBD1 for D (6 bases). From germline, CDR1 is MNHNS and CDR2 SASEGT. This CDR3 is built from 16 residues. Trimming shortened V by 2 bases and J by 5 bases, and 16 bases separated the two germline ends. The DNA for the CDR3 is TGTGCCAGCAGTGAAAGGGGGGTGAGGGCTGATCAGCCCCAGCATTTT. Its protein is CASSERGVRADQPQHF.

This clonotype showed up many times. This chain connects TRBV28 to TRBJ2-5, with D uncertain. CDR1 is MDHEN, CDR2 SYDVKM, per germline. Trimming took off 6 bases at V and 2 bases at J, with 13 bases between the two ends. The CDR3 is made up of 14 amino acids. In DNA, the CDR3 is TGTGCCAGCAGACCAAGTAAACGGCAAGAGACCCAGTACTTC. Its translation: CASRPSKRQETQYF. The variable domain in full, completed from reference TRBV28 and TRBJ2-5, reads DVKVTQSSRYLVKRTGEKVFLECVQDMDHENMFWYRQDPGLGLRLIYFSYDVKMKEKGDIPEGYSVSREKKERFSLILESASTNQTSMYLCASRPSKRQETQYFGPGTRLLVL.

This clonotype has only a few counts. The rearrangement links TRBV28 to TRBJ2-1; D may be TRBD1 (6 bases). CDR3 length: 16 residues. Between the trimmed V and J ends, which lost 2 bases and 1 base, there was a span of 12 bases. Germline CDR1 MDHEN, CDR2 SYDVKM. As DNA, the CDR3 is TGTGCCAGCAGTTTAGGTGTTCAGGGGTCCTACAATGAGCAGTTCTTC. Translated, it gives CASSLGVQGSYNEQFF. The variable domain in full, with the rest retrieved from reference TRBV28 and TRBJ2-1, is DVKVTQSSRYLVKRTGEKVFLECVQDMDHENMFWYRQDPGLGLRLIYFSYDVKMKEKGDIPEGYSVSREKKERFSLILESASTNQTSMYLCASSLGVQGSYNEQFFGPGTRLTVL.

Points on this clonotype: This clone may be a read error of a much larger clone one base away. This rearrangement joins TRBV2 to TRBJ1-1; D unresolved. This CDR3 is 15 amino acids long. Per the germline V gene, CDR1 is SNHLY and CDR2 is FYNNEI. The V end lost 6 bases, the J end lost 0 bases, and 14 bases lay between the germline ends. This CDR3 reads CASSDSRFMNTEAFF. DNA for the CDR3: TGTGCCAGCAGCGACTCCAGATTCATGAACACTGAAGCTTTCTTT.

The chain combines TRBV2 with TRBJ2-1, with 11 bases lining up with TRBD1. The CDR3 is 17 residues long. The trim removed 5 bases at V and 5 bases at J, leaving 11 bases unmatched. Germline CDR1 is SNHLY and CDR2 is FYNNEI. The CDR3 loop is CASSYGVPGQGDNEQFF. In DNA, the CDR3 is TGTGCCAGCAGTTACGGCGTCCCGGGACAGGGGGACAATGAGCAGTTCTTC.